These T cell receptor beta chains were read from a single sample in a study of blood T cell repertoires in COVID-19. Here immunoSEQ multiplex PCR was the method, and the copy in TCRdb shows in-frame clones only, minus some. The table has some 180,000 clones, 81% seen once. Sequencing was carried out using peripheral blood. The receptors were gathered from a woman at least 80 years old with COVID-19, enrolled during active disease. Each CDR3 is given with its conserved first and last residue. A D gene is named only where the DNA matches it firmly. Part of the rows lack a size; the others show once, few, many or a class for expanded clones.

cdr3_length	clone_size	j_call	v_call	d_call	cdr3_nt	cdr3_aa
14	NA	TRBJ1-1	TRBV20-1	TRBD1	TGCAGTGCTAGTAGGGACAGGAAGAACACTGAAGCTTTCTTT	CSASRDRKNTEAFF
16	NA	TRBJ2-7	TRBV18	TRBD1	TGTGCCAGCTCACCCGCCGGGGCAGGGGGTGGGTACGAGCAGTACTTC	CASSPAGAGGGYEQYF
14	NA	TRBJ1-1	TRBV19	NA	TGTGCCAGTAGTATTGGACAGATGGGCACTGAAGCTTTCTTT	CASSIGQMGTEAFF
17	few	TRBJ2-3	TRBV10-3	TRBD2	TGTGCCATCAGTGAGAGCGGACTAGCGCTTCCTGCAGATACGCAGTATTTT	CAISESGLALPADTQYF
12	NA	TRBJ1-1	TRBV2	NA	TGTGCCCACCGGCAGGACTCCACTGAAGCTTTCTTT	CAHRQDSTEAFF
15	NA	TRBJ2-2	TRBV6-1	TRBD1	TGTGCCAGCAGGGTGACAGGGGGGAAAACCGGGGAGCTGTTTTTT	CASRVTGGKTGELFF
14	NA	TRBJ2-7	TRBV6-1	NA	TGTGCCAGCAGTGAGACTGGGACTTTCTACGAGCAGTACTTC	CASSETGTFYEQYF
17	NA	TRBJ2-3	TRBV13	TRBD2	TGTGCCAGCAGCTCCCAGGTGGCGGGAGGGCCGTCAGATACGCAGTATTTT	CASSSQVAGGPSDTQYF
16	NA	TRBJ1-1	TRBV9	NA	TGTGCCAGCAGCGGCGGGACTCCCGGAGGGAACACTGAAGCTTTCTTT	CASSGGTPGGNTEAFF
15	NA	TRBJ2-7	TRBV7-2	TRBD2	TGTGCCAGCAGCTCTAGGACTAGCGGAGTTTACGAGCAGTACTTC	CASSSRTSGVYEQYF
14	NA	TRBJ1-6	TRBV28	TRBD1	TGTGCCAGCAGTCGACAGGGGGGTTATTCACCCCTCCACTTT	CASSRQGGYSPLHF
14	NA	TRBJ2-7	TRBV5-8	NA	TGTGCCAGCAGCTTGCCAGGACTTTTCTACGAGCAGTACTTC	CASSLPGLFYEQYF
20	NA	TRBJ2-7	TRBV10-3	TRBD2	TGTGCCATCAGTGGATCCAGACGGACTAGCGGGGGCCCAAACTTCTACGAGCAGTACTTC	CAISGSRRTSGGPNFYEQYF
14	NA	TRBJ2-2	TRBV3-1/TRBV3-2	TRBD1	TGTGCCAGCAGTAGACAGGGTTGGGCCGGGGAGCTGTTTTTT	CASSRQGWAGELFF
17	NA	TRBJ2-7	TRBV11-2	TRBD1	TGTGCCAGCAGCTTAGTTGGCAGGGGGATCCTTAGCTACGAGCAGTACTTC	CASSLVGRGILSYEQYF
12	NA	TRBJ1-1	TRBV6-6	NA	TGTGCCAGCAGTTACATACAGGGAAAAGCTTTCTTT	CASSYIQGKAFF
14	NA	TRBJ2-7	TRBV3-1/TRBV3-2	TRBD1	TGTGCCAGCAGCCGGACAGGTCGAACCTACGAGCAGTACTTC	CASSRTGRTYEQYF
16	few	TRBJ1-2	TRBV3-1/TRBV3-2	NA	TGTGCCAGCAGCCAAGGTAGCCCGGGGTCTTCCTATGGCTACACCTTC	CASSQGSPGSSYGYTF
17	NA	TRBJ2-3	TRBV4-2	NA	TGTGCCAGCAGCCAAGGAGTTAGTCTAATGGGCACAGATACGCAGTATTTT	CASSQGVSLMGTDTQYF
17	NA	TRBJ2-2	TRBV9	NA	TGTGCCAGCAGTGACCATACCGACTCCGCGAACACCGGGGAGCTGTTTTTT	CASSDHTDSANTGELFF
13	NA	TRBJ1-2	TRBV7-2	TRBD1	TGTGCCAGCAGCATGGGACAGGTTTATGGCTACACCTTC	CASSMGQVYGYTF
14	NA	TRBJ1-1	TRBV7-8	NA	TGTGCCAGCAGCCCATGGGGGGTCGGAACTGAAGCTTTCTTT	CASSPWGVGTEAFF
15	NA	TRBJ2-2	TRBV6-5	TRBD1	TGTGCCAGCAGTAATGGACAGGGGTCCACCGGGGAGCTGTTTTTT	CASSNGQGSTGELFF
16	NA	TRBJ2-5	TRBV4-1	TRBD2	TGCGCCAGCAGCCAAGGGACTAGCGGGGGTCAAGAGACCCAGTACTTC	CASSQGTSGGQETQYF
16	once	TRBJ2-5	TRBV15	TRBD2	TGTGCCACCAGCAGAGATCGGGCGGGAGGGCTCGAGACCCAGTACTTC	CATSRDRAGGLETQYF
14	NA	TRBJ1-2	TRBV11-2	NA	TGTGCCAGCAGCTTAGATACGCCAGGCTATGGCTACACCTTC	CASSLDTPGYGYTF
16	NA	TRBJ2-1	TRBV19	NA	TGTGCCAGTAGTATAGCTCGGCTGGGGGGTTACAATGAGCAGTTCTTC	CASSIARLGGYNEQFF
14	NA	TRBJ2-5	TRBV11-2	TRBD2	TGTGCCAGCAGCTTTGCGGGAGTAGGGGAGACCCAGTACTTC	CASSFAGVGETQYF
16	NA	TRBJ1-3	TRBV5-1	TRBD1	TGCGCCAGCAGCTTGGGGACAGGGGGCGTAATAGACACCATATATTTT	CASSLGTGGVIDTIYF
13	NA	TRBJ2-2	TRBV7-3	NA	TGTGCCAGCAGCTTGGGCAACACCGGGGAGCTGTTTTTT	CASSLGNTGELFF
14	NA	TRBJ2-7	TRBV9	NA	TGTGCCAGCAGCGTAGGTGCAGGCTCCTACGAGCAGTACTTC	CASSVGAGSYEQYF
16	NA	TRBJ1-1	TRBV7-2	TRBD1	TGTGCCAGCAGCGTAGGCAGGGGGCCACCGAACACTGAAGCTTTCTTT	CASSVGRGPPNTEAFF